This TCR beta chain stems from a study of a mutant IDH1 vaccine in newly diagnosed glioma. Study in general: Patients previously underwent radiotherapy, temozolomide, or both, and most underwent both. Whole-study findings and limits: Pseudoprogression appeared unlinked to shifts in leading peripheral T cell clonotypes.

To note about this clone: Its antigen remains unknown.

The germline gives CDR1 KGHSH, CDR2 LQKENI. Trimming took 2 bases from V and 6 from J, leaving 14 bases between them. There are 15 residues in the CDR3. Time point in this sample: week 23, last vaccination. Topical imiquimod was applied with each vaccine dose, which held 300 ug of mutant IDH1 20-mer peptide. Profiling relied on immunoSEQ multiplex PCR, and the TCRdb table lists in-frame clones only, not all of them. The data hold 30,000 to 40,000 clones, with about four fifths observed a single time. The gene calls are TRBV18 and TRBJ2-1; D is undetermined. This clonotype was sampled from a man aged 40-55 years with glioma. The input for sequencing was PBMCs, taken from a glioma patient whose treatment included an IDH1 peptide vaccine. CDR3 sequence (DNA): TGTGCCAGCTCACCAAGTGTGAGCCTTCCCAATGAGCAGTTCTTC. Protein: CASSPSVSLPNEQFF.